This T cell receptor (beta chain) was found in a study of blood T cells in healthy people across ages. Study in general: When template switching was applied, about one barcoded beta molecule was captured per two T cells. Study results and limitations: The authors considered diversity estimates from one million T cells to be underestimates.

Germline lookup yields CDR1 MNHEY and CDR2 SVGAGI. V lost 7 bases and J lost 3, with 16 bases in between. The CDR3 is 15 amino acids. A sample-barcoded 5' primer and a J-beta primer mix were used in a second PCR of roughly 6 to 11 cycles. Every cDNA molecule carried a tag from a template-switch adaptor bearing 12 random nucleotides. TCRdb redid the calling of the 5' RACE reads with MiXCR, one entry per CDR3 protein. The sample carries 1.5 million to 2 million distinct CDR3 sequences, around half recorded once. Details on this clonotype: What it binds is not known.

This receptor was identified in a woman in her forties in good health. Material for sequencing was blood. The V and J genes are TRBV6-5 and TRBJ2-1, with a possible D match to TRBD1 (7 bases). CDR3 sequence (DNA): TGTGCCAGCAAGGCAGCAGGGGGGATCTACAATGAGCAGTTCTTC. It codes for CASKAAGGIYNEQFF.